This TCR beta chain was sequenced in a study of beta chain features in type 1 diabetes. Study-wide results and limits: Type 1 diabetes patients had moderately but significantly shorter TCRB CDR3s in all four CD4+ subsets.

This clone has just a few counts. Its cognate antigen is unknown. V trimming: 7 bases; J trimming: 8 bases; junction bases outside the gene matches: 8. Germline assignment: CDR1 MNHEY and CDR2 SVGAGI. The CDR3 contains 14 residues. cDNA synthesis used the whole RNA isolate, giving expressed TCRB sequences. The table came from immunoSEQ multiplex PCR; TCRdb's copy has only in-frame clones and leaves some out. There are 500,000 to 850,000 clones in the sample; around 15% occur only once, and approximately 0.039% lies in the top ten. Sequences were obtained from naive CD4+ T cells from blood. This receptor was obtained from a man aged 18-30 years with type 1 diabetes. The V and J genes are TRBV6-5 and TRBJ1-4; the match to TRBD1 covers 9 bases. CDR3 coding DNA: TGTGCCAGCACCGCCGCGGGGACAGGGGAAAAACTGTTTTTT. Its translation is CASTAAGTGEKLFF.